This TCR beta chain was obtained from a study of patients and donors after allogeneic stem cell transplantation. V shed 4 bases and J shed 4 bases, with 11 bases lying between them. Germline lookup yields CDR1 SGHNT and CDR2 YYREEE (reference sequence). This CDR3 has 13 amino acids. TCRdb processed the RT-PCR reads anew with MiXCR; each CDR3 protein has one entry. The data contain fewer than 30,000 distinct CDR3 sequences, 7.5% to 9% of them singletons. This clonotype was seen only a few times. The V and J genes are TRBV5-4 and TRBJ1-1, with a tentative D call TRBD1 (6 bases). The TCR originated in a human donor who was either an allogeneic HSCT recipient or a stem cell or donor lymphocyte infusion donor (not recorded which). It is not recorded whose cells these are; they may come from a transplant donor. Sequencing used blood, either unsorted or a sorted T cell fraction (not recorded which). In nucleotides, the CDR3 is TGTGCCAGCAGCCCGACAGGTCCCACTGAAGCTTTCTTT. Amino acids: CASSPTGPTEAFF.